This T cell receptor beta chain was found in a study of T cell responses to AZD1222 COVID-19 vaccine (dated by TCRdb to the early 2020s). Background on the whole study: A total of 233 trial participants underwent TCR sequencing, of whom 200 to 220 had received two doses of AZD1222 and around 25 had received two doses of the MenACWY control vaccine. Trial participants were enrolled by age into 18-55, 56-69 and 70-plus year subgroups, with about 150, 28 and 57 TCR-sequenced participants respectively. Results and caveats for the whole study, not just this receptor: Only six AZD1222 recipients were SARS-CoV-2 seropositive at baseline, limiting conclusions about previously exposed vaccinees. Participants were mostly white British and included more females than males, and it was suggested by the authors that clonal diversity may have been underestimated. Epitopes outside the regions mutated in the B.1.351 and B.1.1.7 variants were reportedly recognized by nearly half of the unique spike-specific TCRs. Spike-specific TCR breadth and depth rose significantly after two AZD1222 doses compared with day 0 and with MenACWY recipients. Because no day 14 peak-response samples were available, repertoires were characterized only after the peak T cell response. In the small 56-69-year group, the increase in depth fell short of significance, most likely because of low power. The whole spike protein was spanned by vaccine-associated CD4 TCRs, and dominant responses were seen in regions 160-218 and 743-854.

The CDR3 runs 15 amino acids, cysteine and phenylalanine included. Left in the record is the CDR3 DNA by itself, 45 bases read in frame from the first base. In the germline V gene, CDR1 corresponds to KGHSH and CDR2 to LQKENI. Relative to germline, V is missing 4 bases and J is missing 2 bases, with 3 bases of the junction outside any gene match. A remark on this clone: The clone's antigen remains unknown. There are no base qualities to consult, and no much larger clone falls within one base.

The CDR3 regions of human TCRbeta chains were analyzed by immunosequencing. Per the original workflow: TCRs in the repertoires were compared against a reference library of SARS-CoV-2-specific TCRs that had been generated with the MIRA antigen-specificity platform. Breadth was defined as the fraction of unique TCRs that were SARS-CoV-2-associated. Depth was defined as the fraction of total T cells that were SARS-CoV-2-associated. Using the MIRA data, each spike-specific TCR was assigned both to the spike region to which the TCR was reactive and to a CD4 or CD8 class. Log10-transformed breadth and depth values were compared by one-way ANOVA with Sidak's multiple comparisons tests. The immuneACCESS repertoire file appears here via TCRdb, limited to in-frame rearrangements. These files lack a portion of the clones; in checked studies, under half of the deficit traces to unresolved V genes, and the cause of the others is not known. For V, J and clone size, that table is used; D and trimming come from the DNA. The sample table contains 45,000 to 65,000 clones; only one count was recorded for around 80% of them. Approximately 5% of the sample rests with the top ten.

What this sample's time point label stands for: about 28 days (+/-7) after the second vaccine dose. Because spike-specific TCR depth and breadth did not differ between the two schedules, AZD1222 recipients who got a second dose at roughly 4 weeks were pooled with those who got a second dose at roughly 12 weeks. Samples from vaccinated people were obtained from the UK trials COV001 and COV002, which included a single-blind randomized controlled phase 2/3 trial of AZD1222 (ChAdOx1 nCoV-19) in healthy adults. For TCRbeta chain sequencing, PBMC samples were collected from trial participants at day 0 and at day 28 after the second dose.

This chain is built from TRBV18 and TRBJ1-5; 9 central nucleotides agree with TRBD1. The TCR sequence derives from an adult who received the AZD1222 COVID-19 vaccine. Sequencing used peripheral blood, obtained 28 days after the second AZD1222 dose. For the CDR3, the sequence is CASSLQGAGNQPQHF. The DNA sequence is TGTGCCAGCTCACTACAGGGGGCAGGCAATCAGCCCCAGCATTTT.